Listed below are T cell receptor beta chains from one sample, sequenced in a study of blood T cell repertoires in COVID-19. The assay was immunoSEQ multiplex PCR, and TCRdb's table has in-frame clones only and misses some. The sample has around 40,000 clones, approximately 91% seen once. Sequenced sample: peripheral blood. These receptors originate from a man in his fifties with active COVID-19. CDR3s include the opening cysteine and the closing phenylalanine or tryptophan. The D gene is left open where the match is weak. Clone size appears in some rows only: once, few, many, or a class for an expanded clone.

D gene	V gene	clone size	CDR3 length	J gene	CDR3 protein	CDR3 DNA
.	TRBV9	.	16	TRBJ2-2	CASSGGAAQGTGELFF	TGTGCCAGCAGCGGAGGTGCGGCCCAGGGAACCGGGGAGCTGTTTTTT
.	TRBV24-1	.	13	TRBJ2-5	CATSDPPGKTQYF	TGTGCCACCAGTGACCCCCCGGGGAAGACCCAGTACTTC
TRBD2	TRBV7-2	.	17	TRBJ2-3	CASSTRLAGGRTDTQYF	TGTGCCAGCAGCACTAGACTAGCGGGAGGGAGAACAGATACGCAGTATTTT
TRBD2	TRBV18	.	15	TRBJ2-1	CASSPGREGLNEQFF	TGTGCCAGCTCACCCGGGCGGGAGGGCCTCAATGAGCAGTTCTTC
TRBD1	TRBV6-2/TRBV6-3	.	16	TRBJ2-5	CASSYPPGQGFETQYF	TGTGCCAGCAGTTACCCTCCTGGACAGGGCTTCGAGACCCAGTACTTC
TRBD2	TRBV15	.	15	TRBJ2-3	CATSHGTSETDTQYF	TGTGCCACCAGCCATGGGACTAGCGAGACAGATACGCAGTATTTT
TRBD2	TRBV5-1	.	14	TRBJ2-4	CASSVDGRGNIQYF	TGCGCCAGCAGCGTGGACGGGAGGGGAAACATTCAGTACTTC
.	TRBV5-1	.	13	TRBJ1-5	CASSRTGNQPQHF	TGCGCCAGCAGCCGGACAGGCAATCAGCCCCAGCATTTT
.	TRBV7-9	.	16	TRBJ1-4	CASSLARGYFDEKLFF	TGTGCCAGCAGCTTAGCTCGAGGGTATTTTGATGAAAAACTGTTTTTT
.	TRBV7-3	.	15	TRBJ2-7	CASSPNGEQSHEQYF	TGTGCCAGCAGCCCGAACGGGGAACAATCCCACGAGCAGTACTTC
.	TRBV7-2	.	15	TRBJ2-5	CASSLALGVQETQYF	TGTGCCAGCAGCTTAGCGCTCGGGGTTCAAGAGACCCAGTACTTC
TRBD2	TRBV19	.	15	TRBJ2-2	CASGVLAGVTGELFF	TGTGCCAGTGGCGTCCTAGCGGGAGTTACCGGGGAGCTGTTTTTT
.	TRBV5-6	.	13	TRBJ2-2	CASSLANGGELFF	TGTGCCAGCAGCTTGGCCAACGGCGGGGAGCTGTTTTTT
TRBD1	TRBV24-1	.	16	TRBJ2-3	CATSDYRGPGADTQYF	TGTGCCACCAGTGATTACAGGGGGCCGGGAGCAGATACGCAGTATTTT
.	TRBV7-2	.	14	TRBJ1-6	CASSSADYNSPLHF	TGTGCCAGCAGCTCGGCGGATTATAATTCACCCCTCCACTTT
TRBD1	TRBV9	once	14	TRBJ2-1	CASSPRTGADEQFF	TGTGCCAGCAGCCCCCGGACAGGCGCGGATGAGCAGTTCTTC
TRBD2	TRBV6-5	.	15	TRBJ2-7	CASSPGRSGTYEQYF	TGTGCCAGCAGTCCCGGCCGGAGCGGGACCTACGAGCAGTACTTC
TRBD1	TRBV11-2	.	14	TRBJ2-7	CASSLVGQSPEQYF	TGTGCCAGCAGCTTAGTGGGACAGTCCCCCGAGCAGTACTTC
.	TRBV7-2	.	13	TRBJ1-1	CASSLQGNTEAFF	TGTGCCAGCAGTCTACAGGGGAACACTGAAGCTTTCTTT
.	TRBV29-1	.	11	TRBJ2-1	CSVAQRNEQFF	TGCAGCGTTGCGCAGAGGAATGAGCAGTTCTTC
TRBD2	TRBV30	.	14	TRBJ2-7	CACPRSGTTYEQYF	TGTGCCTGCCCTCGGAGCGGGACTACCTACGAGCAGTACTTC
TRBD1	TRBV7-8	.	16	TRBJ2-7	CASSLAGTGGSYEQYF	TGTGCCAGCAGCTTAGCCGGGACAGGGGGCTCCTACGAGCAGTACTTC
TRBD2	TRBV10-1	.	17	TRBJ2-2	CASSDPNGRAGTGELFF	TGCGCCAGCAGTGACCCTAACGGGAGGGCGGGCACCGGGGAGCTGTTTTTT
.	TRBV4-2	.	15	TRBJ2-7	CASSSAQGPAYEQYF	TGTGCCAGCAGCTCCGCCCAGGGGCCAGCCTACGAGCAGTACTTC
.	TRBV7-2	.	14	TRBJ2-7	CASSPREISLEQYF	TGTGCCAGCAGCCCCCGGGAGATAAGCCTCGAGCAGTACTTC
.	TRBV7-9	.	16	TRBJ2-2	CASSLELRRNTGELFF	TGTGCCAGCAGCTTAGAACTGAGGCGGAACACCGGGGAGCTGTTTTTT
.	TRBV9	.	14	TRBJ2-1	CASSAGTDYNEQFF	TGTGCCAGCAGCGCAGGGACTGACTACAATGAGCAGTTCTTC
TRBD2	TRBV7-9	.	16	TRBJ2-5	CASSLVGLAGEETQYF	TGTGCCAGCAGCTTAGTGGGACTAGCGGGAGAAGAGACCCAGTACTTC
.	TRBV3-1/TRBV3-2	.	12	TRBJ2-1	CASSKTRDEQFF	TGTGCCAGCAGCAAGACTAGGGATGAGCAGTTCTTC
.	TRBV3-1/TRBV3-2	once	16	TRBJ1-5	CASSQGAGNGNQPQHF	TGTGCCAGCAGCCAAGGAGCGGGAAACGGCAATCAGCCCCAGCATTTT
.	TRBV30	.	12	TRBJ2-5	CAWTPEAETQYF	TGTGCCTGGACCCCAGAGGCGGAGACCCAGTACTTC
TRBD2	TRBV15	.	17	TRBJ2-3	CATSRDRPGLRTDTQYF	TGTGCCACCAGCAGAGATCGCCCGGGACTACGCACAGATACGCAGTATTTT
TRBD2	TRBV4-2	.	16	TRBJ2-7	CASSQALAGGLYEQYF	TGTGCCAGCAGCCAGGCGCTAGCGGGAGGGTTATACGAGCAGTACTTC
TRBD1	TRBV27	.	16	TRBJ2-2	CASSLRTGGVGGELFF	TGTGCCAGCAGTTTACGGACAGGGGGCGTGGGCGGGGAGCTGTTTTTT
.	TRBV5-3	few	14	TRBJ2-7	CARSKSTGSYEQYF	TGTGCCAGAAGCAAATCGACAGGTTCCTACGAGCAGTACTTC
TRBD1	TRBV11-2	.	18	TRBJ2-5	CASSSQGQGVLDQETQYF	TGTGCCAGCAGCTCCCAGGGACAGGGCGTATTAGACCAAGAGACCCAGTACTTC
.	TRBV27	medium-sized	13	TRBJ1-5	CASSSAGNQPQHF	TGTGCCAGCAGTTCCGCGGGAAACCAGCCCCAGCATTTT
.	TRBV13	.	12	TRBJ1-4	CASSFDYEKLFF	TGTGCCAGCAGCTTTGACTATGAAAAACTGTTTTTT
TRBD1	TRBV28	.	17	TRBJ1-2	CASSLPGTGDRNYGYTF	TGTGCCAGCAGTTTGCCCGGGACAGGGGACAGAAACTATGGCTACACCTTC
.	TRBV13	.	14	TRBJ1-2	CASSHSGGYNGYTF	TGTGCCAGCAGCCATAGTGGGGGGTATAATGGCTACACCTTC
TRBD2	TRBV5-1	.	16	TRBJ2-5	CASSLNGREGVETQYF	TGCGCCAGCAGCTTGAACGGGCGGGAGGGAGTAGAGACCCAGTACTTC
TRBD2	TRBV6-6	.	14	TRBJ2-5	CASTHGGRGETQYF	TGTGCCAGCACCCACGGGGGGAGAGGGGAGACCCAGTACTTC
.	TRBV3-1/TRBV3-2	medium-sized	13	TRBJ2-7	CASSQELSYEQYF	TGTGCCAGCAGCCAAGAACTCTCCTACGAGCAGTACTTC
TRBD2	TRBV6-4	.	16	TRBJ2-3	CASSEGPSGSADTQYF	TGTGCCAGCAGTGAGGGCCCTAGCGGGAGCGCAGATACGCAGTATTTT